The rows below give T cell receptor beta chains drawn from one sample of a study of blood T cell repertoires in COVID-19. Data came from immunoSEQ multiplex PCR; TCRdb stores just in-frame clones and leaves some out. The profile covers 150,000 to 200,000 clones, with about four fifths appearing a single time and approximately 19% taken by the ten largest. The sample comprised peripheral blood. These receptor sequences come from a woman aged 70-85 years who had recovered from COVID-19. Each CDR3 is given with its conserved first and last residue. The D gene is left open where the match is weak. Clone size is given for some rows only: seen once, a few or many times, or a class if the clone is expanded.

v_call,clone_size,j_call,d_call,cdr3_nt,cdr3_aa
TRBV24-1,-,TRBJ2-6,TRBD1,TGTGCCACCAGTCCGGGACAGGGGGGCTCCAACGTCCTGACTTTC,CATSPGQGGSNVLTF
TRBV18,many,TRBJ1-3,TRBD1,TGTGCCAGCTCACGGGGGACAGCCCGCTCTGGAAACACCATATATTTT,CASSRGTARSGNTIYF
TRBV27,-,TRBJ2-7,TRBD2,TGTGCCAGCAGTCCCTGGACTAGCCGGAGCTCCTACGAGCAGTACTTC,CASSPWTSRSSYEQYF
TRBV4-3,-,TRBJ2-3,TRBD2,TGCGCCAGCAGCCAAACTAGCGGGGGGGAGGGAACGCAGTATTTT,CASSQTSGGEGTQYF
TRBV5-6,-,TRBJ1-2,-,TGTGCCAGCAGCTGGGGGCCCGGGACGCGGGACTATGGCTACACCTTC,CASSWGPGTRDYGYTF
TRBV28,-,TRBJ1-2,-,TGTGCCAGCAGTCCCCTTAGAGAACATGGCTACACCTTC,CASSPLREHGYTF
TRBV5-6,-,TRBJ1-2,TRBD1,TGTGCCAGCAGCCCATGGGGACAGCCAACTGTGGGCTACACCTTC,CASSPWGQPTVGYTF
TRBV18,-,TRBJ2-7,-,TGTGCCAGCCGTTTGGCGGCAGGGATAACCTACGAGCAGTACTTC,CASRLAAGITYEQYF
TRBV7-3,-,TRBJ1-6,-,TGTGCCAGCAGCCCCGGGATTTCGGGTAATTCACCCCTCCACTTT,CASSPGISGNSPLHF
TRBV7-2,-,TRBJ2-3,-,TGTGCCAGCAGCTTAGGGCCCCCAGGGACTAGCACAGATACGCAGTATTTT,CASSLGPPGTSTDTQYF
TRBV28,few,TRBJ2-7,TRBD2,TGTGCCAGCAGTTTCGGGGGGTCCCCCTACGAGCAGTACTTC,CASSFGGSPYEQYF
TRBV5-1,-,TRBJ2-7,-,TGCGCCAGCAGCTTGGGGGGGCCGCGGGTTTACGAGCAGTACTTC,CASSLGGPRVYEQYF
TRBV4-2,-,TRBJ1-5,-,TGTGCCAGCAGCCCTCGGGGGGGCACTGATCAGCCCCAGCATTTT,CASSPRGGTDQPQHF
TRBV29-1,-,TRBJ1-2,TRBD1,TGCAGTACCCAGGGGGTTTTGGGCTACACCTTC,CSTQGVLGYTF
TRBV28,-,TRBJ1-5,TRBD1,TGTGCCACCTACACAGGGGTAGGCCAGCCCCAGCATTTT,CATYTGVGQPQHF
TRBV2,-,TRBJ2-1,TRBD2,TGTGCCAGCACCACCGCCGGGGGGACCACAAGCTACTACAATGAGCAGTTCTTC,CASTTAGGTTSYYNEQFF
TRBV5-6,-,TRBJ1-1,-,TGTGCCAGCAGCTTGCTTGGGGAGCTCATAAAGGACACTGAAGCTTTCTTT,CASSLLGELIKDTEAFF
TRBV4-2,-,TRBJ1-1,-,TGTGCCAGCAGCCGGATTGGTGGGGGGGGCTCTGAAGCTTTCTTT,CASSRIGGGGSEAFF
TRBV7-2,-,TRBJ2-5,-,TGTGCCAGCAGCCTAAACCGGCGGGCTAGCGACCAAGAGACCCAGTACTTC,CASSLNRRASDQETQYF
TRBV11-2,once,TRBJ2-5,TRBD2,TGTGCCAGCAGCTTAAGGCGTGGCGGGAGGCGTCGGGAGACCCAGTACTTC,CASSLRRGGRRRETQYF
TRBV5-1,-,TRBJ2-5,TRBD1,TGCGCCAGCAGCTTGGCGGGGACAGGGGGCGCGGAGACCCAGTACTTC,CASSLAGTGGAETQYF
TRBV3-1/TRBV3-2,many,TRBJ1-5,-,TGTGCCAGCAGCCAAGGTGGAGGGCCGGGTAGCAATCAGCCCCAGCATTTT,CASSQGGGPGSNQPQHF
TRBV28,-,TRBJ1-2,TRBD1,TGTGCCAGCAGTTTATTTGGCATCACAGGGGCCCCCAACTATGGCTACACCTTC,CASSLFGITGAPNYGYTF
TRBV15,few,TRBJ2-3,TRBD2,TGTGCCACCAGCAGAGATCCGGCTAGCGGGATTTTAGAAGATACGCAGTATTTT,CATSRDPASGILEDTQYF
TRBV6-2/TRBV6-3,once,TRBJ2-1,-,TGTGCCAGCAGTTACTCCCAAACGAGCGGGAATGAGCAGTTCTTC,CASSYSQTSGNEQFF
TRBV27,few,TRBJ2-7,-,TGTGCCAGCAGTCTCCGGGGTAGCGGCGAGCAGTACTTC,CASSLRGSGEQYF
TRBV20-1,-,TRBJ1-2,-,TGCAGTGCTAGTTCGGGGGTGGGGCTTCACGGGGATAGCTATGGCTACACCTTC,CSASSGVGLHGDSYGYTF
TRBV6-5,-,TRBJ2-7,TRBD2,TGTGCCAGCACCGGGCCGGGGGGGGAGCAGTACTTC,CASTGPGGEQYF
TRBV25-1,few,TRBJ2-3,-,TGTGCCAGCAGCGCCAGCCCGGGGTTGATGTCCACAGATACGCAGTATTTT,CASSASPGLMSTDTQYF
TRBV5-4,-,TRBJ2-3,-,TGTGCCAGCAGCACCACTGAGCGGCTCACAGATACGCAGTATTTT,CASSTTERLTDTQYF
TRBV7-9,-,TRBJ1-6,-,TGTGCCAGCAGCTTAGAAGGGGCGCACTCACCCCTCCACTTT,CASSLEGAHSPLHF
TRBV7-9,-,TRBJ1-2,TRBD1,TGTGCCAGCAGCCCCGGACAGGGAGGAGGGGGCTACACCTTC,CASSPGQGGGGYTF
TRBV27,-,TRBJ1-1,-,TGTGCCAGCAGTTTAGGATTGGGGGGGTATACTGAAGCTTTCTTT,CASSLGLGGYTEAFF
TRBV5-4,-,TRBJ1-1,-,TGTGCCAGCAGCACACCTAGGGGACAAGTGGGGACAAACACTGAAGCTTTCTTT,CASSTPRGQVGTNTEAFF
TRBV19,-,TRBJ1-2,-,TGTGCCAGTAGGGCGGGGTTGGGCTACACCTTC,CASRAGLGYTF
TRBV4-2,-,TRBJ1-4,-,TGTGCCAGCAGCCGCCCGGGGCGGGGGTCTAATGAAAAACTGTTTTTT,CASSRPGRGSNEKLFF
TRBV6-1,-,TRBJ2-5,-,TGTGCCAGCAGTGAAAAGACTAGGCGAGAGACCCAGTACTTC,CASSEKTRRETQYF
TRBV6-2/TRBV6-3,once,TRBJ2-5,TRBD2,TGTGCCAGCACCCCCTCGGGGGGAGAGACCCAGTACTTC,CASTPSGGETQYF
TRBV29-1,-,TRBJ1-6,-,TGCAGCGTTGGGGAAGGATCGGAGGGTTCACCCCTCCACTTT,CSVGEGSEGSPLHF
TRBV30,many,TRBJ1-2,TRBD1,TGTGCCTGGAGTCCCCGGACAGGAGGCTCCTGGGACTATGGCTACACCTTC,CAWSPRTGGSWDYGYTF
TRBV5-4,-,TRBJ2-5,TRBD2,TGTGCCAGCAGTCGTTCTAGCGGCCAAGAGACCCAGTACTTC,CASSRSSGQETQYF
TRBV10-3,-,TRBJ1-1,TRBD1,TGTGCCATCAACCAGGGGGACACTGAAGCTTTCTTT,CAINQGDTEAFF
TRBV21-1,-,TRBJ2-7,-,TGTGCCAGCAGGGGACAGGGGGCGTCCTACGAGCAGTACTTC,CASRGQGASYEQYF
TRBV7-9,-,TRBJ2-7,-,TGTGCCAGTTCCGCCAGGGCTTCCTACGAGCAGTACTTC,CASSARASYEQYF
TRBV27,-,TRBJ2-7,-,TGTGCCAGCAGTTCCTTGGGGGCCACCGCCTACGAGCAGTACTTC,CASSSLGATAYEQYF
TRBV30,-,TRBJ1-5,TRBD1,TGTGCCTGGGACAGGGGGCAGCTCTATAGCAATCAGCCCCAGCATTTT,CAWDRGQLYSNQPQHF
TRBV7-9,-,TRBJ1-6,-,TGTGCCAGCACCCTGGGGGGAAATAATTCACCCCTCCACTTT,CASTLGGNNSPLHF
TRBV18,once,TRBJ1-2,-,TGTGCCAGCTCTCCAAGGGGTGGAGATGGCTACACCTTC,CASSPRGGDGYTF
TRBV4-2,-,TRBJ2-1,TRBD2,TGTGCCAGCAGCCCTCCAGGGGCTAGCGGGAGGTACAATGAGCAGTTCTTC,CASSPPGASGRYNEQFF
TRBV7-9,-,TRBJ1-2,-,TGTGCCAGCAGCTTCCGAGAACGGGGCTATGGCTACACCTTC,CASSFRERGYGYTF
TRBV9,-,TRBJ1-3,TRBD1,TGTGCCAGCAGCGTAGCTATGGACAGGCCCGGCTATTTT,CASSVAMDRPGYF
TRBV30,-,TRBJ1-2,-,TGTGCCTGGAGTGTACGGTTGGCAGGGCTCTATGGCTACACCTTC,CAWSVRLAGLYGYTF
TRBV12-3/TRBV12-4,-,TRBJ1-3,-,TGTGCCAGCAGTTTCGGTCGAAACACCATATATTTT,CASSFGRNTIYF